There are a few counts of the clone carrying this T cell receptor beta chain. Each single cDNA molecule received a unique molecular identifier. TCRdb independently ran MiXCR on the 5' RACE reads; one entry per CDR3 protein. Here the sample spans tens of thousands of distinct CDR3 sequences, around 9.1% being singletons. The data are from a study of early T cells in non-severe SARS-CoV-2 infection. The CDR3 sequence is 15 residues long. Germline V gene lookup returns CDR1 SEHNR and CDR2 FQNEAQ (reference sequence). The ends were cut back, 0 bases at V and 7 bases at J, with 13 bases in the middle. This TCR was sampled from an adult who was a healthcare worker with PCR-confirmed SARS-CoV-2 infection or an uninfected control (not recorded which). The sequenced sample was whole blood. The J gene is TRBJ2-1, the V gene TRBV7-9, with TRBD2 as a possible D gene (5 bases). The CDR3 region is CASSLAGVYGNEQFF. The CDR3 DNA reads TGTGCCAGCAGCTTAGCGGGAGTTTACGGTAATGAGCAGTTCTTC.